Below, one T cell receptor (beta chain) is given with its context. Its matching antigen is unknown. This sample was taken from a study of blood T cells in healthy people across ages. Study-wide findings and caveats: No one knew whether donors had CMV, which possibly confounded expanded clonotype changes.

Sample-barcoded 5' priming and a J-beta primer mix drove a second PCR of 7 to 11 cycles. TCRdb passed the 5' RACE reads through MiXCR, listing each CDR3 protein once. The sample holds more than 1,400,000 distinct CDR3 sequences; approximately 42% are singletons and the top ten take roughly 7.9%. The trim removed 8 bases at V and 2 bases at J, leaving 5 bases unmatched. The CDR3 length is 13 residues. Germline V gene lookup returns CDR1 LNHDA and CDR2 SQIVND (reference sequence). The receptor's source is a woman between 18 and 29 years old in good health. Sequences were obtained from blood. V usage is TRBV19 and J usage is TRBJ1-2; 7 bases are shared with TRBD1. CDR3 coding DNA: TGTGCCAGTCTTGAGACAGGGAACTATGGCTACACCTTC. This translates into CASLETGNYGYTF.